One sample yielded the 28 T cell receptor beta chains listed below, sequenced in a study of T cells after yellow fever vaccination. MiXCR was run by TCRdb on the 5' RACE reads, yielding one entry per CDR3 protein. This sample has under 200,000 distinct CDR3 sequences, with roughly 11% found just once. The material was CD8+ T cells sorted from PBMCs, obtained 15 days after the yellow fever booster vaccination. The receptor source for this set is a man aged 18 to 29 who received the YFV17D yellow fever vaccine.

This clonotype was detected only a few times. The chain links TRBV12-3 or TRBV12-4 to TRBJ2-1; 9 positions agree with TRBD1. The CDR3 sequence is 15 residues long. J was trimmed by 6 bases and V by 4 bases; bases with no gene match: 7. CDR3 DNA sequence: TGTGCCAGCAGTTCTCCCGGGACAGGGATCAATGAGCAGTTCTTC. The encoded protein is CASSSPGTGINEQFF.

There are a few counts of this clonotype. The chain joins TRBV19 to TRBJ1-1, with TRBD1 identical over 7 bases. This CDR3 is built from 15 residues. CDR1 is LNHDA and CDR2 is SQIVND in the germline V gene (reference sequence). V was clipped by 1 base and J by 3 bases; unmatched bases: 5. The DNA for the CDR3 is TGTGCCAGTAGTATAGCCCGAGACAGGGACACTGAAGCTTTCTTT. This sequence encodes CASSIARDRDTEAFF.

This clonotype was picked up many times. V gene TRBV12-3 or TRBV12-4 combines with J gene TRBJ2-5; 13 nucleotides align to TRBD2. The CDR3 consists of 15 residues. J gave up 3 bases and V 4 bases, and 2 bases lay outside the gene matches. The CDR3 DNA follows: TGTGCCAGCAGTTACGGACTAGCGGGGGAAGAGACCCAGTACTTC. It specifies CASSYGLAGEETQYF.

This clonotype appeared many times. The chain employs TRBV2 and TRBJ2-2; tentative D call: TRBD2 (6 bases). The CDR3 contains 14 residues. V was shortened by 6 bases and J by 5 bases, with 13 bases between the two germline ends. Germline-derived CDR1 and CDR2 are SNHLY and FYNNEI. The CDR3: CASSPNGGTGELFF. The CDR3 coding sequence is TGTGCCAGCAGCCCTAATGGGGGGACCGGGGAGCTGTTTTTT.

The chain recombines TRBV6-5 with TRBJ1-1; 7 nucleotides line up with TRBD1. Looked up from germline, CDR1 is MNHEY and CDR2 is SVGAGI. The CDR3 consists of 16 residues. Losses at the gene ends were 1 base for V and 5 bases for J; bases not matched to a gene: 10. CDR3 DNA: TGTGCCAGCAGTTACTACCCCACAGGGGCGAGGACTGAAGCTTTCTTT. Translation: CASSYYPTGARTEAFF.

This clonotype was detected a few times. The V gene is TRBV6-8, the J gene TRBJ2-7; the D gene is possibly TRBD1 (6 bases). The CDR3 is 20 residues long. V dropped 0 bases and J dropped 2 bases, with 26 bases sitting between them. Germline assignment: CDR1 MNHGY and CDR2 SAAAGT. This CDR3 is CASSYSSLAFRDTHTYEQYF. DNA of the CDR3: TGTGCCAGCAGTTACTCAAGTCTTGCCTTCCGGGACACCCACACCTACGAGCAGTACTTC.

The CDR3 sequence is CASSGRGQQETQYF. CDR3 coding DNA: TGTGCCAGCAGCGGCAGGGGACAGCAAGAGACCCAGTACTTC. This sequence joins TRBV9 and TRBJ2-5; TRBD1 aligns across 7 bases. This CDR3 spans 14 amino acids. V lost 3 bases to trimming and J lost 2 bases; unmatched junction nucleotides: 4. Germline V gives CDR1 SGDLS, CDR2 YYNGEE.

This clonotype was counted ten times or more. The chain employs TRBV6-2 or TRBV6-3 and TRBJ2-7; 9 positions match TRBD1. Losses at the gene ends were 2 bases for V and 6 bases for J; bases not matched to a gene: 11. The length of the CDR3 is 16 residues. Germline V lookup: CDR1 MNHEY, CDR2 SVGEGT. Here the CDR3 reads CASSYEGTGWSGEQYF. As DNA, the CDR3 is TGTGCCAGCAGTTACGAAGGGACAGGGTGGTCCGGCGAGCAGTACTTC.

This clonotype was observed a few times. The genes are TRBV4-1 and TRBJ2-1; 7 nucleotides match TRBD1. V shed 2 bases and J 7 bases; nucleotides not matched to a gene: 5. The CDR3 length is 14 residues. Germline-derived CDR1 and CDR2 are MGHRA and YSYEKL. The CDR3 coding sequence is TGCGCCAGCAGCCAACTGACAGGGTTGAATGAGCAGTTCTTC. Translated, it gives CASSQLTGLNEQFF.

V gene TRBV12-3 or TRBV12-4 combines with J gene TRBJ1-1; a possible D gene is TRBD1 (5 bases). The germline V and J ends were trimmed by 5 bases and 7 bases, with 17 bases remaining between them. The CDR3 sequence is 14 residues long. CDR3 sequence (DNA): TGTGCCAGCAGTCAAAGGGGATTTTCTGGTGAAGCTTTCTTT. Translation gives CASSQRGFSGEAFF.

This clonotype was found a few times. The chain couples TRBV29-1 to TRBJ2-2, with D uncertain. This CDR3 has 12 residues. The germline gives CDR1 SQVTM, CDR2 ANQGSEA. V dropped 4 bases and J dropped 1 base, with 4 bases sitting between them. CDR3 sequence (DNA): TGCAGCGTTGCTGGGAACACCGGGGAGCTGTTTTTT. This gives the protein CSVAGNTGELFF.

This clonotype has only a few counts. The J gene is TRBJ2-3, the V gene TRBV5-1; 7 positions agree with TRBD2. There are 16 residues in the CDR3. From germline, CDR1 is SGHRS and CDR2 YFSETQ. The junction had 12 bases not matched to a gene; V was cut back by 2 bases and J by 6 bases. The CDR3 DNA reads TGCGCCAGCAGCTTTCTTATGGGAGAAGCGGGGGATACGCAGTATTTT. Translation: CASSFLMGEAGDTQYF.

The chain combines TRBV7-9 with TRBJ2-7; D ambiguous. Trimming pared 7 bases from V and 3 bases from J, leaving 13 bases between. Per the germline V gene, CDR1 is SEHNR and CDR2 is FQNEAQ (reference sequence). The CDR3 contains 13 residues. Here the CDR3 DNA reads TGTGCCAGCAACTCTTTCGGCCACTACGAGCAGTACGTC. Residues: CASNSFGHYEQYV.

This clonotype has more than one count but fewer than ten. The rearrangement joins TRBV7-6 to TRBJ1-3; the D is unclear. Looked up from germline, CDR1 is SGHVS and CDR2 is FNYEAQ. V was trimmed by 5 bases and J by 0 bases, leaving 20 bases between them. CDR3 length equals 18 residues. In DNA, the CDR3 is TGTGCCAGCAGCCTAACGCCTCTCTTCGGGAACTCTGGAAACACCATATATTTT. Protein sequence: CASSLTPLFGNSGNTIYF.

The table lists this clonotype with a count of one. A junction end diverges from the germline sequence, so it may reflect a read error. The genes are TRBV27 and TRBJ1-2, with 7 bases fitting TRBD1. This CDR3 has 15 residues. Germline V gene data show CDR1 as MNHEY and CDR2 as SMNVEV (reference sequence). The chain's CDR3 is CATSLSLTGKNGYTF. CDR3 coding DNA: TGTGCCACCAGTTTATCCCTGACAGGGAAAAACGGCTACACCTTC.

This clonotype is medium-sized in the sample. The CDR3 loop is CASSEGDTGELFF. The CDR3 DNA reads as TGTGCCAGCAGTGAAGGGGACACCGGGGAGCTGTTTTTT. The V gene is TRBV6-4, the J gene TRBJ2-2, with D maybe TRBD1 (5 bases). The CDR3 contains 13 residues. The germline V gene encodes CDR1 MRHNA and CDR2 SNTAGT. V was trimmed by 3 bases and J by 3 bases, leaving 5 bases between them.

The CDR3 loop is CASRAGTGGREQYF. The DNA for the CDR3 is TGTGCCAGCAGGGCCGGGACAGGGGGTCGAGAGCAGTACTTC. This chain links TRBV6-5 with TRBJ2-7; 11 nucleotides align to TRBD1. V was clipped by 6 bases and J by 7 bases; unmatched bases: 8. The CDR3 sequence is 14 residues long. CDR1 is MNHEY, CDR2 SVGAGI, per germline.

This clonotype was seen a handful of times. The chain links TRBV4-1 to TRBJ2-3; TRBD2 agrees at 16 bases. The germline V gene encodes CDR1 MGHRA and CDR2 YSYEKL. The V gene end was trimmed by 1 base and the J gene end by 5 bases; junction bases not matched to a gene: 9. The CDR3 spans 19 residues. The CDR3 coding sequence is TGCGCCAGCAGCCAAGGACCGCCGGGACTAGCGGGGGGGCAAGATACGCAGTATTTT. Translating it yields CASSQGPPGLAGGQDTQYF.

This clonotype was observed many times. The chain links TRBV12-3 or TRBV12-4 to TRBJ2-3; D is tentatively TRBD1 or TRBD2 (5 bases each). This CDR3 contains 13 residues. Trimming removed 5 bases at V and 6 bases at J, with 12 bases between. The CDR3 coding sequence is TGTGCCAGCAGTCCCCGGGACCGCGATACGCAGTATTTT. Protein product: CASSPRDRDTQYF.

The gene calls are TRBV4-1 and TRBJ2-3, with TRBD1 identical over 9 bases. CDR1 is MGHRA and CDR2 is YSYEKL in the germline V gene. The J segment lost 2 bases and the V segment lost 6 bases, leaving 9 bases of the junction unmatched. This CDR3 has 16 amino acids. This CDR3 reads CASSAQGTGFTDTQYF. The DNA of the CDR3 is TGCGCCAGCAGTGCCCAAGGGACAGGGTTCACAGATACGCAGTATTTT.

This clonotype showed up many times. The CDR3, as DNA: TGTGCCAGCAGCCCCCGGGACAGCCCCTACGAGCAGTACTTC. Residues: CASSPRDSPYEQYF. V gene TRBV2 combines with J gene TRBJ2-7, with 7 nucleotides matching TRBD1. Germline V gives CDR1 SNHLY, CDR2 FYNNEI. The CDR3 has 14 amino acids. Unmatched junction bases numbered 7, after V lost 6 bases and J lost 2 bases.

This clonotype was seen more than once but under ten times. The chain has TRBV3-1 and TRBJ2-3; unclear D gene. This CDR3 region has 14 residues. V lost 0 bases to trimming and J lost 4 bases, with 8 bases between them. Germline V lookup: CDR1 LGHDT, CDR2 YNNKEL (reference sequence). The CDR3 DNA is TGTGCCAGCAGCCAAGAGGGGATGGCAGATACGCAGTATTTT. Its protein product is CASSQEGMADTQYF.

This clonotype was observed many times. The chain joins TRBV7-2 to TRBJ1-2; 7 positions match TRBD1. The germline V gene encodes CDR1 SGHTA and CDR2 FQGNSA. V dropped 3 bases and J dropped 0; count of bases not matched to a gene: 1. The CDR3 length is 14 residues. DNA for the CDR3: TGTGCCAGCAGCTTCGGGACAGCTAACTATGGCTACACCTTC. This encodes CASSFGTANYGYTF.

V is TRBV25-1 and J is TRBJ2-3; the match to TRBD1 covers 8 bases. The V gene end was trimmed by 3 bases and the J gene end by 2 bases; junction bases not matched to a gene: 7. The CDR3 extends over 16 amino acids. Germline CDR1 is MGHDK and CDR2 is SYGVNS. The CDR3 protein is CASSDPGTGDTDTQYF. CDR3 nucleotides: TGTGCCAGCAGTGACCCCGGGACAGGCGACACAGATACGCAGTATTTT.

V gene TRBV4-3 combines with J gene TRBJ2-1, with D maybe TRBD1 (5 bases). The V and J ends lost 0 bases and 4 bases respectively, with 10 bases between them. Per germline, CDR1 LGHNA and CDR2 YSLEER. This CDR3 has 15 residues. The CDR3 sequence: CASSQDTSGYNEQFF. CDR3 bases: TGCGCCAGCAGCCAAGATACTTCAGGGTACAATGAGCAGTTCTTC.

This clonotype occurred a few times. The junction differs from germline at one of its ends, possibly a read error. V gene TRBV7-8 combines with J gene TRBJ1-4; 10 bases are a match to TRBD1. CDR3 size: 14 residues. Germline loops: CDR1 SGHVS, CDR2 FQNEAQ. The CDR3 reads CASRLDRGLEKLFF. For the CDR3, the DNA is TGTGCCAGCAGATTAGACAGGGGGCTTGAAAAACTGTTTTTT.

This clonotype was picked up a small number of times. The gene calls are TRBV27 and TRBJ1-5; D might be TRBD1 (6 bases). There are 15 residues in the CDR3. CDR1 and CDR2 (germline): MNHEY, SMNVEV (reference sequence). V lost 4 bases and J lost 2, with 12 bases in between. The CDR3 is CASSYGGGGNQPQHF. As DNA, the CDR3 is TGTGCCAGCAGTTATGGGGGCGGGGGCAATCAGCCCCAGCATTTT.

The chain uses TRBV6-5 and TRBJ2-5; 9 bases match TRBD2. Trimming cost V 4 bases and J 3 bases; bases outside gene matches: 0. The germline CDR1 and CDR2 sequences are MNHEY and SVGAGI. This CDR3 has 13 residues. CDR3 residues: CASSSSGEETQYF. The DNA of the CDR3 is TGTGCCAGCAGTTCTAGCGGGGAAGAGACCCAGTACTTC.